The rows below give T cell receptor beta chains drawn from one sample of a study of OX40 agonist ivuxolimab in advanced cancers. The method was immunoSEQ multiplex PCR; TCRdb's version includes in-frame clones alone and lacks a portion of them. The data hold tens of thousands of clones, with around 89% observed a single time. The sample here was CD4+ or CD8+ T cells sorted from blood, taken in a trial of the OX40 agonist ivuxolimab. Receptors were obtained from an adult with an advanced solid tumor such as melanoma, head and neck, liver or kidney cancer. Both conserved end residues are part of each CDR3. The D gene is left open where the match is weak. Where a row states a size, it is once, few, many or the class of an expanded clone; other rows omit it.

TRBV7-6	TRBJ2-3	NA	NA	TGTGCCAGCAGCTTCACCCTCACAGATACGCAGTATTTT	CASSFTLTDTQYF
TRBV6-1	TRBJ2-2	NA	NA	TGTGCCAGCAGTGAAGCACCGGGACCCAACACCGGGGAGCTGTTTTTT	CASSEAPGPNTGELFF
TRBV6-5	TRBJ2-7	TRBD1	NA	TGTGCCAGCAGTGGATCCGGGACAGGGTCCGGGGAGCAGTACTTC	CASSGSGTGSGEQYF
TRBV19	TRBJ2-3	TRBD2	NA	TGTGCCAGTAGTATTACGGCGGGGGGCAGGACAGATACGCAGTATTTT	CASSITAGGRTDTQYF
TRBV5-1	TRBJ2-7	TRBD2	NA	TGCGCCAGCAGCTTGTCGCTAGCGGGATCGGAGCAGTACTTC	CASSLSLAGSEQYF
TRBV5-1	TRBJ1-4	NA	once	TGCGCCAGCAGCTTGCAGATCGCAACTAATGAAAAACTGTTTTTT	CASSLQIATNEKLFF
TRBV2	TRBJ2-1	NA	NA	TGTGCCAGTCCCGGGGATCCGGGGTACAATGAGCAGTTCTTC	CASPGDPGYNEQFF
TRBV6-1	TRBJ2-7	NA	NA	TGTGCCAGCAGGGCAGGGGTCGCAGGGTTATACGAGCAGTACTTC	CASRAGVAGLYEQYF
TRBV18	TRBJ2-2	TRBD1	NA	TGTGCCAGCTCAACGAGGGACAGGGCGGACACCGGGGAGCTGTTTTTT	CASSTRDRADTGELFF
TRBV2	TRBJ2-2	TRBD1	NA	TGTGCCAGCAGTGAATGGGTAAAAGACAGGGAGATGAACACCGGGGAGCTGTTTTTT	CASSEWVKDREMNTGELFF
TRBV19	TRBJ1-2	NA	NA	TGTGCCAGTAGTTCCCAGTCGGCGGGGCCGGGGTATGGCTACACCTTC	CASSSQSAGPGYGYTF
TRBV6-1	TRBJ1-2	NA	NA	TGTGCCGGATCGGCGGGGAACTATGGCTACACCTTC	CAGSAGNYGYTF
TRBV18	TRBJ2-5	NA	NA	TGTGCCAGCTCATACGACAGGCGCGAAGAGACCCAGTACTTC	CASSYDRREETQYF
TRBV7-9	TRBJ2-1	NA	NA	TGTGCCAGCAGCTTAGCGTCCTTGCCCCCAGACAATGAGCAGTTCTTC	CASSLASLPPDNEQFF
TRBV14	TRBJ1-1	NA	NA	TGTGCCAGCAGCCAAGATGGGATCTCAAGGACTGAAGCTTTCTTT	CASSQDGISRTEAFF
TRBV7-9	TRBJ1-2	NA	NA	TGTGCCAGCAGCTTAGGTTCCGTTTATGGCTACACCTTC	CASSLGSVYGYTF
TRBV6-1	TRBJ1-6	TRBD1	NA	TGTGCCAGCAGTCCCCGGACAGGGGATAATTCACCCCTCCACTTT	CASSPRTGDNSPLHF
TRBV4-1	TRBJ1-2	NA	once	TGCGCCAGCAGCCAAGTCGGCAGTCCTCACTATGGCTACACCTTC	CASSQVGSPHYGYTF
TRBV28	TRBJ1-6	NA	NA	TGTGCCAGCAGTTTAGCAGGGGTTATGAATTCACCCCTCCACTTT	CASSLAGVMNSPLHF
TRBV27	TRBJ2-7	TRBD1	NA	TGTGCCAGCAGTTTATCCGGGACAGGGGTTTGGGACGAGCAGTACTTC	CASSLSGTGVWDEQYF
TRBV5-1	TRBJ2-3	NA	NA	TGCGCCAGCAGCGTTGGAGGTGTACGAGATACGCAGTATTTT	CASSVGGVRDTQYF
TRBV6-5	TRBJ1-4	NA	NA	TGTGCCAGCAGTTCCCCAGGGAGTAATGAAAAACTGTTTTTT	CASSSPGSNEKLFF
TRBV6-1	TRBJ1-3	NA	NA	TGTGCCAGCAGTGAAAGGGGGACGGGGGAGACCTCTGGAAACACCATATATTTT	CASSERGTGETSGNTIYF
TRBV4-1	TRBJ2-1	TRBD2	once	TGCGCCAGCAGCCCAGGACTAGCGGCATCATCCTACAATGAGCAGTTCTTC	CASSPGLAASSYNEQFF
TRBV30	TRBJ1-2	NA	NA	TGTGCCTGGAGGCGGGGGGGTCTACCAAACTATGGCTACACCTTC	CAWRRGGLPNYGYTF
TRBV7-7	TRBJ2-3	TRBD2	NA	TGTGCTAGCAGCCCGGGACTAGATCCAGATACGCAGTATTTT	CASSPGLDPDTQYF
TRBV30	TRBJ2-7	TRBD1	NA	TGTGCCTGGAGGGGGACAGGGAAGTACTACGAGCAGTACTTC	CAWRGTGKYYEQYF
TRBV5-8	TRBJ1-2	TRBD1	NA	TGTGCCAGCAGCTTCCACAGGGGCGGCTATGGCTACACCTTC	CASSFHRGGYGYTF
TRBV10-2	TRBJ2-7	NA	NA	TGCGCCAGCAGCTCGACTCAAACCTACGAGCAGTACTTC	CASSSTQTYEQYF
TRBV6-1	TRBJ2-7	TRBD2	NA	TGTGCCAGCAGTGAAGTAATAGCGGGGACCTACGAGCAGTACTTC	CASSEVIAGTYEQYF
TRBV7-2	TRBJ1-1	NA	NA	TGTGCCAGCAGAACCTCACAGGGTTTGGGCACTGAAGCTTTCTTT	CASRTSQGLGTEAFF
TRBV7-9	TRBJ1-6	NA	once	TGTGCCAGCAGTCGGGGGACCCAGCCACCCCTCCACTTT	CASSRGTQPPLHF
TRBV18	TRBJ2-1	TRBD1	NA	TGTGCCAGCTCACCTCGGACAGGGCTCGCTGAGCAGTTCTTC	CASSPRTGLAEQFF